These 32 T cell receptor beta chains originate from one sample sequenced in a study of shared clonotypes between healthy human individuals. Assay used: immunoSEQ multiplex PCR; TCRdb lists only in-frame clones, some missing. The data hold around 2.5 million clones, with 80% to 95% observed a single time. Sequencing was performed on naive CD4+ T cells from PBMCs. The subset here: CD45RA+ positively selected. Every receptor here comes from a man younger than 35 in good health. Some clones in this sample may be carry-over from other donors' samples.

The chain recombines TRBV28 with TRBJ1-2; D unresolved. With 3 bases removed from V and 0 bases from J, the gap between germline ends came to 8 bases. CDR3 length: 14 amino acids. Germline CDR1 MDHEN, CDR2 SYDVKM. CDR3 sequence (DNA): TGTGCCAGCAGTTTTGCACCTTCTAACTATGGCTACACCTTC. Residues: CASSFAPSNYGYTF.

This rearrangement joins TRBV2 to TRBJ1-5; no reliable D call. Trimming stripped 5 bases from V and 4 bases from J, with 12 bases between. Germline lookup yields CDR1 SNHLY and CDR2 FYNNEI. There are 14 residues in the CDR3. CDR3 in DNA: TGTGCCAGCAGTATCCGACGGGAGAATCAGCCCCAGCATTTT. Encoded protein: CASSIRRENQPQHF.

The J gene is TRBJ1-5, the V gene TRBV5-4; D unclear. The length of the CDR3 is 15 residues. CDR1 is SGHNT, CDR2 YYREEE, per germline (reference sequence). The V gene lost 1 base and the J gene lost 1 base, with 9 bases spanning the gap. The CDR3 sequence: CASSLYGRSNQPQHF. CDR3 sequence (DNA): TGTGCCAGCAGCTTGTACGGCCGCAGCAATCAGCCCCAGCATTTT.

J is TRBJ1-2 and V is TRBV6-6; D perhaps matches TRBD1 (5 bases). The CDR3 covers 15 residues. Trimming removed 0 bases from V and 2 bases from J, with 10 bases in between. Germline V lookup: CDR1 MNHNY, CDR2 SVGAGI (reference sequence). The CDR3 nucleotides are TGTGCCAGCAGTTACTCAGGGGCAGGGAACTATGGCTACACCTTC. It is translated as CASSYSGAGNYGYTF.

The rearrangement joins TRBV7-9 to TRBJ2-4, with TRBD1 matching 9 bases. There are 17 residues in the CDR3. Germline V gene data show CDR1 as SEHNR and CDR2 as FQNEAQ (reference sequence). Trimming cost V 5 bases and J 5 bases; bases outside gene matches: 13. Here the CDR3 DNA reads TGTGCCAGCAGCCTCCTCTACAGGGGGCCGGTGCAAAACATTCAGTACTTC. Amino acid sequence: CASSLLYRGPVQNIQYF.

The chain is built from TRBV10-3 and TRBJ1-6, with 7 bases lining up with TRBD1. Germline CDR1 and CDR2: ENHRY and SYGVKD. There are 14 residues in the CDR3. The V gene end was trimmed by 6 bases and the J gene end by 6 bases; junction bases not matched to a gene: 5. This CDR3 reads CAIREGTVNSPLHF. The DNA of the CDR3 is TGTGCCATCAGAGAAGGGACAGTTAATTCACCCCTCCACTTT.

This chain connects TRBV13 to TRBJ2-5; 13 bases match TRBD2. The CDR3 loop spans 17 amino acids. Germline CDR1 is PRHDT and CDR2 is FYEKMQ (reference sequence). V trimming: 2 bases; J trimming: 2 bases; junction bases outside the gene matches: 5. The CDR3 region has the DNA TGTGCCAGCAGCTTAACATGGGGACTAGCGGGACAAGAGACCCAGTACTTC. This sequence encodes CASSLTWGLAGQETQYF.

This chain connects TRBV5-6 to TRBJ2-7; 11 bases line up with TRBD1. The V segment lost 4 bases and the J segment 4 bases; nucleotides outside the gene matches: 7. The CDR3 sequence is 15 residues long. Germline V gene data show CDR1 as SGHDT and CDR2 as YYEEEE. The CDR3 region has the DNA TGTGCCAGCAGCGGCGGGACAGGGGGATTGTACGAGCAGTACTTC. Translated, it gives CASSGGTGGLYEQYF.

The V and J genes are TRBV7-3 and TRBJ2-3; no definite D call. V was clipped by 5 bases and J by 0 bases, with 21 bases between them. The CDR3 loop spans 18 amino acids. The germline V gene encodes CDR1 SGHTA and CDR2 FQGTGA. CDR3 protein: CASSPGWSVSRSTDTQYF. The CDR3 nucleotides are TGTGCCAGCAGCCCCGGTTGGAGTGTTAGCCGGAGCACAGATACGCAGTATTTT.

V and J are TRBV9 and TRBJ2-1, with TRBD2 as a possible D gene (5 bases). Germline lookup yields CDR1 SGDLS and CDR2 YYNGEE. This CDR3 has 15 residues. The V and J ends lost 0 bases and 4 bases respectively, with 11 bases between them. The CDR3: CASSVVGSAYNEQFF. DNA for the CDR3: TGTGCCAGCAGCGTAGTTGGTAGCGCATACAATGAGCAGTTCTTC.

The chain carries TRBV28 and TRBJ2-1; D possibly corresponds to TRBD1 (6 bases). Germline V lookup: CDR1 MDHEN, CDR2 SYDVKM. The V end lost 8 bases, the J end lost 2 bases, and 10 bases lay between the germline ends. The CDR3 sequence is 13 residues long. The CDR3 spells CASLQGPYNEQFF. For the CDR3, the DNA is TGTGCCAGCCTCCAGGGGCCCTACAATGAGCAGTTCTTC.

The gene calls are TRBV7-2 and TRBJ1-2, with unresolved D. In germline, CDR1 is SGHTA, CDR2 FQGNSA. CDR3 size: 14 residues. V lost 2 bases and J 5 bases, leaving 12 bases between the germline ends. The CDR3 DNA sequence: TGTGCCAGCAGCTTAATCCGTACAGCGTATGGCTACACCTTC. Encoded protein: CASSLIRTAYGYTF.

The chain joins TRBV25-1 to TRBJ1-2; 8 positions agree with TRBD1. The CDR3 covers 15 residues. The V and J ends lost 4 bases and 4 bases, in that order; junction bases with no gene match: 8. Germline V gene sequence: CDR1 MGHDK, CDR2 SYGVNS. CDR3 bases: TGTGCCAGCAGTGCACCCGGGACAGGCTCCTATGGCTACACCTTC. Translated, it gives CASSAPGTGSYGYTF.

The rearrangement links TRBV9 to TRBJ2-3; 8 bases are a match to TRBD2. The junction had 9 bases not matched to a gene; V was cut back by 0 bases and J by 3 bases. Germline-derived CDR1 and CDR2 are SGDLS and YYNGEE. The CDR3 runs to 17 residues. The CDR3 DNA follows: TGTGCCAGCAGCGTAGATAGCGGGGACTTGGGAACAGATACGCAGTATTTT. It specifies CASSVDSGDLGTDTQYF.

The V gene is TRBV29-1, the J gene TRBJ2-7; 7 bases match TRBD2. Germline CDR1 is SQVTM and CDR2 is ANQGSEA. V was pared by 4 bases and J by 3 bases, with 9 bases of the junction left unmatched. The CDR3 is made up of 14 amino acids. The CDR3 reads CSVAPGSSGYEQYF. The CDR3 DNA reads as TGCAGCGTTGCTCCGGGTTCTAGCGGCTACGAGCAGTACTTC.

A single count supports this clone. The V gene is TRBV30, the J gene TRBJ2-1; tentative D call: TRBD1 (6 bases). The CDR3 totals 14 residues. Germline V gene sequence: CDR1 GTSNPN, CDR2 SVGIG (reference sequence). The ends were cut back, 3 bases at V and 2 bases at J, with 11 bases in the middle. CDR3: CAWRTQGAYNEQFF. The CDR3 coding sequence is TGTGCCTGGAGAACACAGGGAGCCTACAATGAGCAGTTCTTC.

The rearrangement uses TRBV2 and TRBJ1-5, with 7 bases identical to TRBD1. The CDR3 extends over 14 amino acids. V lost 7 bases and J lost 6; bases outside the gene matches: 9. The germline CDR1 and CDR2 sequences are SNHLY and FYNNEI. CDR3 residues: CASTGQGVGQPQHF. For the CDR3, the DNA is TGTGCCAGCACAGGGCAGGGGGTCGGTCAGCCCCAGCATTTT.

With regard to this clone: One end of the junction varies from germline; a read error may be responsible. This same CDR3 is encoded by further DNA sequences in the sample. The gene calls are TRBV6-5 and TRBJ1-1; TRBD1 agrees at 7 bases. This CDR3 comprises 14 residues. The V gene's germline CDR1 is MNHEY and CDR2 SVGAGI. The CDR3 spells CASESGGGGTEAFF. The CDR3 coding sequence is TGTGCCAGCGAATCAGGGGGGGGCGGCACTGAGGCTTTCTTT.

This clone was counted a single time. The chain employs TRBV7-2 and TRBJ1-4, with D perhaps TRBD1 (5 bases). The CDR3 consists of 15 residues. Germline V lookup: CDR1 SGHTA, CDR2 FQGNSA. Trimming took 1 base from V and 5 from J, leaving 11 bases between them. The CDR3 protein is CASSLGAGPNEKLFF. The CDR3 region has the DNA TGTGCCAGCAGCTTAGGAGCAGGGCCGAATGAAAAACTGTTTTTT.

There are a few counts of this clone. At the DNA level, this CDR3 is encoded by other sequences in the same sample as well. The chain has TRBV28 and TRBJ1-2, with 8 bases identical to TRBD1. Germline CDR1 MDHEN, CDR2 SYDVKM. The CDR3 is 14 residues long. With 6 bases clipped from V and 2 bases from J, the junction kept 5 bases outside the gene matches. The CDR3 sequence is CASSSGQGNYGYTF. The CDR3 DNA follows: TGTGCCAGCAGCTCCGGACAGGGAAACTATGGCTACACCTTC.

The CDR3: CASSSPGSYEQYF. CDR3 DNA sequence: TGTGCCAGCAGTTCGCCAGGGAGCTACGAGCAGTACTTC. The rearrangement uses TRBV6-6 and TRBJ2-7; possibly TRBD1 or TRBD2 for D (5 bases each). This CDR3 is built from 13 residues. The V gene lost 4 bases and the J gene lost 3 bases, with 10 bases spanning the gap. Germline CDR1 reads MNHNY; CDR2 reads SVGAGI (reference sequence).

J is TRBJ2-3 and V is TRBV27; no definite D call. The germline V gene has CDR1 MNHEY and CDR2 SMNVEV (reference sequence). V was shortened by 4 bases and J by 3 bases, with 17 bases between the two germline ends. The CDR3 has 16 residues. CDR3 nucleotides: TGTGCCAGCAGTTCTCTGCTCTTTCCCCTGACAGATACGCAGTATTTT. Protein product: CASSSLLFPLTDTQYF.

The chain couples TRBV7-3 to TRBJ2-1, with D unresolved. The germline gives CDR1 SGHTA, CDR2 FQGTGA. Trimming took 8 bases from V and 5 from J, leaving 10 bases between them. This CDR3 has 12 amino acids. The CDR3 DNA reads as TGTGCCAGCGGCCACACCGACAATGAGCAGTTCTTC. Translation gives CASGHTDNEQFF.

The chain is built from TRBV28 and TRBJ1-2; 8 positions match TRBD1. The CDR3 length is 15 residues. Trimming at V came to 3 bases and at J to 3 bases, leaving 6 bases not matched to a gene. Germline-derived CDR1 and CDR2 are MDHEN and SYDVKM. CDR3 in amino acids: CASSFQQGGYYGYTF. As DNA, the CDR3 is TGTGCCAGCAGTTTCCAACAGGGGGGGTACTATGGCTACACCTTC.

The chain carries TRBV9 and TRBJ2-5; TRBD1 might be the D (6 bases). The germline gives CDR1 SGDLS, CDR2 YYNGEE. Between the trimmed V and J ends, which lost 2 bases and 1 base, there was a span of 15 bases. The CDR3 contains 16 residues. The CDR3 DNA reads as TGTGCCAGCAGCGTGGGTATACAGGGCCTCCAAGAGACCCAGTACTTC. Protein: CASSVGIQGLQETQYF.

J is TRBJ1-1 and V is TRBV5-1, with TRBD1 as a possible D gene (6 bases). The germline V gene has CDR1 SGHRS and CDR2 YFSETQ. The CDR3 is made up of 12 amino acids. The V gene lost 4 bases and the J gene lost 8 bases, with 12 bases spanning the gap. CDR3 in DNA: TGCGCCAGCAGCGTTACAGGGTTCGAAGCTTTCTTT. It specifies CASSVTGFEAFF.

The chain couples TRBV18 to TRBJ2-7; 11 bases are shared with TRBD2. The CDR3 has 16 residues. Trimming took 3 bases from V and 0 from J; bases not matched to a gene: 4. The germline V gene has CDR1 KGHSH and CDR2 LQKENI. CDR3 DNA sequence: TGTGCCAGCTCACCGGGTGGGACTAGCGGCTCCTACGAGCAGTACTTC. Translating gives CASSPGGTSGSYEQYF.

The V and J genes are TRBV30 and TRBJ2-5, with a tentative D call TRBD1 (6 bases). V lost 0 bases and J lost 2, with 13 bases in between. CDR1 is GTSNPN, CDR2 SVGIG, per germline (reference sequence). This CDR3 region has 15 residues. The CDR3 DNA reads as TGTGCCTGGAGTGTAGGACAGAGAAAACAAGAGACCCAGTACTTC. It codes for CAWSVGQRKQETQYF.

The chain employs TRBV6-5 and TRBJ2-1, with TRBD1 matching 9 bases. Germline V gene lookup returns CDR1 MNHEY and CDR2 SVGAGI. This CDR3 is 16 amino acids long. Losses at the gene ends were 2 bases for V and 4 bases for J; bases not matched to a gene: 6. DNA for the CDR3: TGTGCCAGCAGTTACCGAGGGACAGGGAAGTACAATGAGCAGTTCTTC. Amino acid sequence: CASSYRGTGKYNEQFF.

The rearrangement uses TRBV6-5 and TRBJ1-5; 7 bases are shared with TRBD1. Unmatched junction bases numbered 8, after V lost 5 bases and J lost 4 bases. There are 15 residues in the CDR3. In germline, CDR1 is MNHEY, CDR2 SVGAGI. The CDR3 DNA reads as TGTGCCAGCAGTCTTACAGGGGCCGGGAATCAGCCCCAGCATTTT. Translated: CASSLTGAGNQPQHF.

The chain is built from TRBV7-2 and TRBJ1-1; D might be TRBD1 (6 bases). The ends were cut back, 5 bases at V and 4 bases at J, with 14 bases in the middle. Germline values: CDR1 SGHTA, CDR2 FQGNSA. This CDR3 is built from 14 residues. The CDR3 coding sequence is TGTGCCAGCAGCCCGTACCAGGGGAGCACTGAAGCTTTCTTT. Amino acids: CASSPYQGSTEAFF.

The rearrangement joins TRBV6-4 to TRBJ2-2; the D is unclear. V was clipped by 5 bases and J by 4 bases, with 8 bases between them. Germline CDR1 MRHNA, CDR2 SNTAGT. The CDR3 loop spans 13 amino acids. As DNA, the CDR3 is TGTGCCAGCAGTCAGCAGATCACCGGGGAGCTGTTTTTT. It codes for CASSQQITGELFF.